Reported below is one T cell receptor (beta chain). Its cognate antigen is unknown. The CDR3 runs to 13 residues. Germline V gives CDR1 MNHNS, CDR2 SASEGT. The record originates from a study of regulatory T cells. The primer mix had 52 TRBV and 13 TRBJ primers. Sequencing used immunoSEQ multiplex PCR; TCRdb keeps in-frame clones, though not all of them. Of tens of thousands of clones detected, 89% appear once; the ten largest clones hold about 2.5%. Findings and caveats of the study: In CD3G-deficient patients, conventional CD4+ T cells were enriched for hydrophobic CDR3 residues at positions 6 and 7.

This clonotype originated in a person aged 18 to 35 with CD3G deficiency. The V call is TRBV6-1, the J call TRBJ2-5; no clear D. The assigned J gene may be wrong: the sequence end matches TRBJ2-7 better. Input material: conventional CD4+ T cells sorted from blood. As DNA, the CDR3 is TGTGCCAGCAGAGGAGTAAGCTCCTACGAGCAGTACTTC. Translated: CASRGVSSYEQYF.